The rows below give T cell receptor beta chains drawn from one sample of a study of T cell changes during pregnancy in multiple sclerosis. Assay: immunoSEQ multiplex PCR; the TCRdb copy retains only in-frame clones and omits some. This sample has about 77,000 clones, with about 92% found just once. The starting material was peripheral blood, obtained after pregnancy. These TCRs come from a female donor in good health, enrolled as a control in a pregnancy study. The CDR3 runs from the conserved cysteine through the conserved F or W. D genes are given only for firm matches. The size entry is marked missing in some rows and otherwise reads once, few, many or a size class.

.	TRBV2	TRBJ1-5	.	CASSEPTGGQPQHF	TGTGCCAGCAGTGAACCCACGGGGGGTCAGCCCCAGCATTTT
.	TRBV28	TRBJ2-7	TRBD2	CASREGGDEQYF	TGTGCCAGCCGGGAGGGTGGTGACGAGCAGTACTTC
.	TRBV9	TRBJ2-3	TRBD2	CASSVTSSGVGGADTQYF	TGTGCCAGCAGCGTAACATCTAGCGGGGTCGGGGGGGCAGATACGCAGTATTTT
.	TRBV19	TRBJ1-5	.	CASSTKIQGFNQPQHF	TGTGCCAGTAGTACAAAAATACAGGGTTTTAATCAGCCCCAGCATTTT
.	TRBV14	TRBJ2-7	.	CASSQVRTVQEQYF	TGTGCCAGCAGCCAAGTCAGGACAGTCCAGGAGCAGTACTTC
.	TRBV2	TRBJ2-7	TRBD1	CASTPRDRVYEQYF	TGTGCCAGCACCCCACGGGACAGGGTCTACGAGCAGTACTTC
.	TRBV2	TRBJ1-1	.	CASAQGLYTEAFF	TGTGCCAGTGCGCAGGGGCTTTACACTGAAGCTTTCTTT
.	TRBV5-4	TRBJ2-7	.	CASSLAYQREQYF	TGTGCCAGCAGCTTGGCGTACCAGCGCGAGCAGTACTTC
.	TRBV27	TRBJ2-5	TRBD2	CASKGTSGSLPGETQYF	TGTGCCAGCAAAGGGACTAGCGGGAGCTTACCTGGGGAGACCCAGTACTTC
few	TRBV7-9	TRBJ2-1	TRBD2	CASSGTSGSGEQFF	TGTGCCAGCAGCGGAACTAGCGGGAGTGGTGAGCAGTTCTTC
few	TRBV7-6	TRBJ2-7	TRBD2	CASSLGLAGETYEQYF	TGTGCCAGCAGCTTAGGGCTAGCGGGAGAGACCTACGAGCAGTACTTC
.	TRBV29-1	TRBJ1-2	.	CSVEELSSGLGYTF	TGCAGCGTTGAGGAACTTTCGTCAGGGTTAGGCTACACCTTC
.	TRBV5-3	TRBJ2-7	.	CARSLHRAWEQYF	TGTGCCAGAAGCTTGCACAGGGCGTGGGAGCAGTACTTC
.	TRBV6-1	TRBJ2-2	.	CASRIDQSTGELFF	TGTGCCAGCAGAATAGATCAAAGCACCGGGGAGCTGTTTTTT
once	TRBV6-6	TRBJ1-1	.	CASSSQGNTEAFF	TGTGCCAGCAGTTCACAGGGGAACACTGAAGCTTTCTTT
.	TRBV5-4	TRBJ2-3	TRBD1	CASSPSRDRGSRYTQYF	TGTGCCAGCAGCCCCTCCCGGGACAGGGGATCGCGCTATACGCAGTATTTT
.	TRBV2	TRBJ2-3	.	CASNSYTRTDTQYF	TGTGCCAGCAATTCTTACACCCGCACAGATACGCAGTATTTT
.	TRBV7-8	TRBJ1-1	.	CASSYTTGGGTEAFF	TGTGCCAGCAGCTATACGACAGGCGGGGGCACTGAAGCTTTCTTT
.	TRBV7-2	TRBJ2-7	TRBD2	CASSLRIGLAGGNEQYF	TGTGCCAGCAGCTTACGAATTGGACTAGCGGGAGGGAACGAGCAGTACTTC
.	TRBV7-2	TRBJ2-7	TRBD2	CASSLGLAGDYEQYF	TGTGCCAGCAGCTTAGGGTTAGCGGGGGACTACGAGCAGTACTTC
.	TRBV28	TRBJ2-7	TRBD1	CASTWTGNEQYF	TGTGCCAGCACCTGGACAGGGAACGAGCAGTACTTC
.	TRBV19	TRBJ2-5	TRBD2	CASTPGFAGEETQYF	TGTGCCAGTACTCCGGGTTTTGCGGGGGAGGAGACCCAGTACTTC
.	TRBV5-4	TRBJ2-6	.	CASSLEGQGTSGANVLTF	TGTGCCAGCAGCTTGGAGGGCCAGGGGACCTCTGGGGCCAACGTCCTGACTTTC
.	TRBV25-1	TRBJ1-2	.	CASSLAGGHGYTF	TGTGCCAGCAGTTTAGCGGGGGGCCATGGCTACACCTTC
.	TRBV7-3	TRBJ2-7	.	CASSPGGRDEQYF	TGTGCCAGCAGCCCCGGGGGGCGGGACGAGCAGTACTTC
.	TRBV15	TRBJ2-6	TRBD1	CATDRAGANVLTF	TGTGCCACCGACAGGGCTGGGGCCAACGTCCTGACTTTC
.	TRBV6-4	TRBJ2-1	.	CASSVSWADYNEQFF	TGTGCCAGCAGTGTCTCTTGGGCCGATTACAATGAGCAGTTCTTC
.	TRBV19	TRBJ2-1	TRBD2	CASGLGLEVNEQFF	TGTGCCAGTGGACTCGGACTAGAGGTCAATGAGCAGTTCTTC
.	TRBV15	TRBJ2-7	.	CATSRGRGGYEQYF	TGTGCCACCAGCAGAGGGCGTGGGGGGTACGAGCAGTACTTC
.	TRBV4-1	TRBJ2-1	.	CASSQDEREQFF	TGCGCCAGCAGCCAAGACGAGCGCGAGCAGTTCTTC
.	TRBV27	TRBJ2-7	TRBD2	CASTPSGRGHEQYF	TGTGCCAGCACCCCTAGCGGGAGGGGTCACGAGCAGTACTTC
.	TRBV5-1	TRBJ2-5	TRBD1	CASSLWGQGGETQYF	TGCGCCAGCAGCTTATGGGGACAGGGGGGAGAGACCCAGTACTTC
.	TRBV9	TRBJ2-1	.	CASSVDYALGNEQFF	TGTGCCAGCAGCGTAGATTATGCACTAGGCAATGAGCAGTTCTTC
.	TRBV19	TRBJ1-4	TRBD1	CASQTQGALEKLFF	TGTGCCAGTCAGACACAGGGGGCGCTTGAAAAACTGTTTTTT
.	TRBV5-1	TRBJ1-4	TRBD1	CASSLGGGVGTNEKLFF	TGCGCCAGCAGCTTGGGAGGGGGCGTAGGAACTAATGAAAAACTGTTTTTT
.	TRBV7-9	TRBJ2-7	TRBD2	CASSYRGTSGPYEQYF	TGTGCCAGCAGCTACAGGGGGACTAGCGGCCCCTACGAGCAGTACTTC
.	TRBV5-1	TRBJ1-2	.	CASSLGAQGNYGYTF	TGCGCCAGCAGCTTGGGAGCTCAGGGGAACTATGGCTACACCTTC